The 30 T cell receptor beta chains presented below share a single source sample, sequenced in a study of monozygotic twins with inflammatory bowel disease. TCRdb re-analyzed the 5' RACE reads; it lists each CDR3 protein once, without DNA. This listing includes about 210,000 distinct CDR3 sequences. The sample comprised blood. The origin of the receptors is a human donor with ulcerative colitis or Crohn's disease, or a healthy co-twin of an affected twin (not recorded which).

The chain uses TRBV7-2 and TRBJ2-5; there is no DNA to check the TCRdb D call of TRBD1. Germline assignment: CDR1 SGHTA and CDR2 FQGNSA. This CDR3 has 17 amino acids. The CDR3 reads CASSLVGGGGPQETQYF.

This chain links TRBV7-2 with TRBJ2-3. CDR1 is SGHTA, CDR2 FQGNSA, per germline. CDR3 size: 13 residues. CDR3 sequence: CASSLVPQDTQYF.

V and J are TRBV7-6 and TRBJ1-1; as DNA is missing, the TRBD1 call by TCRdb cannot be tested. Germline V gene lookup returns CDR1 SGHVS and CDR2 FNYEAQ. This CDR3 spans 13 amino acids. CDR3 sequence: CASSVRQYTEAFF.

The chain uses TRBV14 and TRBJ1-6; no DNA is available, so the TRBD1 call from TCRdb remains unchecked. Germline CDR1 and CDR2: SGHDN and FVKESK. The CDR3 runs 15 residues. Here the CDR3 reads CASSRIQGWNSPLHF. Based on the CDR3 plus reference TRBV14 and TRBJ1-6, the full variable domain is EAGVTQFPSHSVIEKGQTVTLRCDPISGHDNLYWYRRVMGKEIKFLLHFVKESKQDESGMPNNRFLAERTGGTYSTLKVQPAELEDSGVYFCASSRIQGWNSPLHFGNGTRLTVT.

This chain uses TRBV12-3 or TRBV12-4 with TRBJ1-5; TCRdb's D call, TRBD1, is unchecked because there is no DNA. This CDR3 has 15 residues. The CDR3 region is CASSLDRGSNQPQHF.

The CDR3 spells CASSLVGGGGNTIYF. The V call is TRBV7-2, the J call TRBJ1-3. CDR3 length: 15 amino acids. Germline V gene data show CDR1 as SGHTA and CDR2 as FQGNSA.

The CDR3 protein is CASSSQGSDQPQHF. The rearrangement uses TRBV12-3 or TRBV12-4 and TRBJ1-5; TCRdb's D call of TRBD1 is untestable without DNA. This CDR3 is built from 14 residues.

CDR3 amino acids: CASSSIRGLKLFF. The V and J genes are TRBV12-3 or TRBV12-4 and TRBJ1-4; TCRdb gives TRBD1 as the D gene, but with no DNA this cannot be confirmed. The CDR3 has 13 amino acids.

V is TRBV5-1 and J is TRBJ1-2; TCRdb proposes TRBD1, but this gene call is untestable without DNA. Germline assignment: CDR1 SGHRS and CDR2 YFSETQ. CDR3 length equals 15 residues. CDR3 sequence: CASSLSVTGDYGYTF.

The chain carries TRBV7-8 and TRBJ1-2. In germline, CDR1 is SGHVS, CDR2 FQNEAQ. There are 13 residues in the CDR3. This CDR3 is CASSSIGSYGYTF.

The V call is TRBV6-5, the J call TRBJ2-1. CDR1 and CDR2 from the germline V gene are MNHEY and SVGAGI. The CDR3 contains 13 residues. The CDR3: CASSWTRFNEQFF.

The chain carries TRBV5-1 and TRBJ2-2. Germline CDR1 reads SGHRS; CDR2 reads YFSETQ. The CDR3 consists of 15 residues. This CDR3 is CASSLVAVDTGELFF.

The chain links TRBV27 to TRBJ2-1. This CDR3 comprises 13 residues. Per the germline V gene, CDR1 is MNHEY and CDR2 is SMNVEV (reference sequence). CDR3 protein: CASSPIRHNEQFF.

The V gene is TRBV11-2, the J gene TRBJ1-1. CDR1 and CDR2 (germline): SGHAT, FQNNGV. The CDR3 has 13 amino acids. This chain's CDR3 is CASSLRHATEAFF.

The V gene is TRBV12-3 or TRBV12-4, the J gene TRBJ2-2; the D call from TCRdb, TRBD2, cannot be confirmed without DNA. The CDR3 contains 14 residues. The CDR3 spells CASSPRAQTGELFF.

V and J are TRBV4-1 and TRBJ2-3; lacking DNA, the TRBD1 call made by TCRdb goes unchecked. CDR1 and CDR2 (germline): MGHRA, YSYEKL. The CDR3 contains 16 residues. The CDR3 sequence is CASSPTPGFGTDTQYF.

The chain has TRBV5-1 and TRBJ2-3; the D call of TRBD1 rests on TCRdb alone, since no DNA is present to check it. Germline-derived CDR1 and CDR2 are SGHRS and YFSETQ. The CDR3 length is 16 residues. The CDR3 loop is CASSSAGGSTGDTQYF.

V is TRBV5-1 and J is TRBJ2-7. Germline V gives CDR1 SGHRS, CDR2 YFSETQ. The CDR3 loop spans 14 amino acids. The CDR3 loop reads CASSYTATSYEQYF.

The chain is built from TRBV20-1 and TRBJ2-2; TCRdb names TRBD1, which stays unverified in the absence of DNA. The CDR3 is 15 residues long. The V gene's germline CDR1 is DFQATT and CDR2 SNEGSKA (reference sequence). The CDR3 here is CSADTGAKNTGELFF.

This chain connects TRBV6-1 to TRBJ1-5; TCRdb indicates TRBD1, and absent DNA this call remains unverified. This CDR3 has 15 amino acids. Looked up from germline, CDR1 is MNHNS and CDR2 is SASEGT. The CDR3 spells CASRRGRDIYQPQHF.

The rearrangement uses TRBV27 and TRBJ2-5. CDR1 and CDR2 (germline): MNHEY, SMNVEV (reference sequence). The CDR3 loop spans 15 amino acids. The CDR3 is CASSLAAAYQETQYF.

This chain connects TRBV25-1 to TRBJ1-1. The CDR3 contains 11 residues. Germline V gene lookup returns CDR1 MGHDK and CDR2 SYGVNS. Here the CDR3 reads CASALNTEAFF.

The CDR3 sequence: CASSRDKLAERDTQYF. The V gene is TRBV5-1, the J gene TRBJ2-3. Per the germline V gene, CDR1 is SGHRS and CDR2 is YFSETQ. The CDR3 length is 16 residues.

This chain joins TRBV5-4 and TRBJ2-2; TCRdb selects TRBD1, and the lack of DNA leaves this call unchecked. Germline V CDR1 and CDR2: SGHNT, YYREEE (reference sequence). The CDR3 is made up of 16 amino acids. The CDR3 sequence is CASSLRGSSPAGELFF.

The rearrangement links TRBV7-9 to TRBJ1-2. This CDR3 has 15 residues. The V gene's germline CDR1 is SEHNR and CDR2 FQNEAQ (reference sequence). The CDR3 sequence: CASSSVGLRDYGYTF.

The genes are TRBV29-1 and TRBJ2-5; the TCRdb call, TRBD2, lacks DNA for checking. This CDR3 has 16 amino acids. Per the germline V gene, CDR1 is SQVTM and CDR2 is ANQGSEA. The CDR3 region is CSVEVGAGGPRETQYF. Full variable domain (rest looked up from reference TRBV29-1 and TRBJ2-5): SAVISQKPSRDICQRGTSLTIQCQVDSQVTMMFWYRQQPGQSLTLIATANQGSEATYESGFVIDKFPISRPNLTFSTLTVSNMSPEDSSIYLCSVEVGAGGPRETQYFGPGTRLLVL.

This chain joins TRBV20-1 and TRBJ2-3; TCRdb's D call of TRBD1 is untestable without DNA. The CDR3 is made up of 16 amino acids. The germline gives CDR1 DFQATT, CDR2 SNEGSKA (reference sequence). CDR3: CSASKFRGSSTDTQYF.

The genes are TRBV7-2 and TRBJ1-5; as DNA is missing, the TRBD1 call by TCRdb cannot be tested. Germline CDR1 reads SGHTA; CDR2 reads FQGNSA. The CDR3 totals 15 residues. CDR3: CASSRDSTNNQPQHF.

The chain recombines TRBV5-1 with TRBJ1-2. Germline assignment: CDR1 SGHRS and CDR2 YFSETQ. The CDR3 loop spans 13 amino acids. The CDR3 region is CASRDGPGYGYTF.

The chain combines TRBV20-1 with TRBJ2-3; without DNA, the TCRdb call of TRBD1 cannot be checked. The germline V gene has CDR1 DFQATT and CDR2 SNEGSKA (reference sequence). The CDR3 runs 14 residues. The CDR3 protein is CSASWAGSTDTQYF.